A selection of T cell receptor beta chains follows, all from one sample in a study of blood T cell repertoires in COVID-19. Profiling relied on immunoSEQ multiplex PCR, and the TCRdb table lists in-frame clones only, not all of them. The sample shows roughly 250,000 clones, roughly 80% of them seen only once. Material: peripheral blood. Every receptor here comes from a woman in her forties or fifties with acute or convalescent COVID-19. Both conserved end residues are part of each CDR3. Each record gives: D gene, clone size, V gene, J gene, CDR3 DNA, CDR3 protein. A D gene is named only where the DNA matches it firmly. Clone sizes are given selectively: once, few, many, or a class where the clone is expanded.

d_gene: NA; abundance: NA; v_gene: TRBV2; j_gene: TRBJ1-1; CDR3nt: TGTGCCAGCAGGACCGGGATCCAGAACACTGAAGCTTTCTTT; CDR3aa: CASRTGIQNTEAFF
d_gene: NA; abundance: NA; v_gene: TRBV7-9; j_gene: TRBJ2-7; CDR3nt: TGTGCCAGCAGCTTAGGGGAGTTAGCGTGGTACGAGCAGTACTTC; CDR3aa: CASSLGELAWYEQYF
d_gene: TRBD2; abundance: NA; v_gene: TRBV25-1; j_gene: TRBJ2-3; CDR3nt: TGTGCCAGCAGTGAATTCTTCGAGCGGGAGTTCACAGATACGCAGTATTTT; CDR3aa: CASSEFFEREFTDTQYF
d_gene: NA; abundance: once; v_gene: TRBV19; j_gene: TRBJ1-3; CDR3nt: TGTGCCAGTAAATCCCCCCCCGGGAGGAGAAACACCATATATTTT; CDR3aa: CASKSPPGRRNTIYF
d_gene: TRBD2; abundance: NA; v_gene: TRBV7-2; j_gene: TRBJ2-3; CDR3nt: TGTGCCAGCAGCTTAAGCCTAGCGGGGGGCCCAGATACGCAGTATTTT; CDR3aa: CASSLSLAGGPDTQYF
d_gene: NA; abundance: NA; v_gene: TRBV7-6; j_gene: TRBJ2-1; CDR3nt: TGTGCCAGCTTAGACAATGAGCAGTTCTTC; CDR3aa: CASLDNEQFF
d_gene: NA; abundance: NA; v_gene: TRBV11-2; j_gene: TRBJ2-2; CDR3nt: TGTGCCAGCAGCCAGGGAACGAACACCGGGGAGCTGTTTTTT; CDR3aa: CASSQGTNTGELFF
d_gene: TRBD2; abundance: once; v_gene: TRBV7-2; j_gene: TRBJ2-2; CDR3nt: TGTGCCAGCAGCTTAATTAACAGCGGGGGGGCCAACGGGGAGCTGTTTTTT; CDR3aa: CASSLINSGGANGELFF
d_gene: NA; abundance: NA; v_gene: TRBV7-2; j_gene: TRBJ1-6; CDR3nt: TGTGCCAGCAGCCAGACAGGACGAGCGACACCCCTCCACTTT; CDR3aa: CASSQTGRATPLHF
d_gene: NA; abundance: NA; v_gene: TRBV27; j_gene: TRBJ1-6; CDR3nt: TGTGCCAGCAGTGCCCCGGGGGGCCGTGAGAATTCACCCCTCCACTTT; CDR3aa: CASSAPGGRENSPLHF
d_gene: NA; abundance: NA; v_gene: TRBV5-1; j_gene: TRBJ2-3; CDR3nt: TGCGCCAGCAGCTCCCCCCTTTATGCGGAAGGCACAGATACGCAGTATTTT; CDR3aa: CASSSPLYAEGTDTQYF
d_gene: NA; abundance: NA; v_gene: TRBV28; j_gene: TRBJ1-1; CDR3nt: TGTGCCAGCGCGGGTGGCGGCGGCATGAACACTGAAGCTTTCTTT; CDR3aa: CASAGGGGMNTEAFF
d_gene: NA; abundance: NA; v_gene: TRBV3-1/TRBV3-2; j_gene: TRBJ2-2; CDR3nt: TGTGCCAGCAGCCAGACTAGACCCGGGGAGCTGTTTTTT; CDR3aa: CASSQTRPGELFF
d_gene: NA; abundance: NA; v_gene: TRBV19; j_gene: TRBJ2-1; CDR3nt: TGTGCCAGTAGTTCGAGGCAGGGTGGGGAGCAGTTCTTC; CDR3aa: CASSSRQGGEQFF
d_gene: NA; abundance: NA; v_gene: TRBV7-2; j_gene: TRBJ1-1; CDR3nt: TGTGCCAGCTCCCTCGTGTCGGGGGGAAGAGCCACTGAAGCTTTCTTT; CDR3aa: CASSLVSGGRATEAFF
d_gene: NA; abundance: NA; v_gene: TRBV28; j_gene: TRBJ2-3; CDR3nt: TGTGCCAGCAGTTCCCCCAAACTAGTCGATACGCAGTATTTT; CDR3aa: CASSSPKLVDTQYF
d_gene: TRBD2; abundance: NA; v_gene: TRBV5-1; j_gene: TRBJ2-5; CDR3nt: TGCGCCAGCAGCTTGGGTAGCGGGAGGTCCCAAGAGACCCAGTACTTC; CDR3aa: CASSLGSGRSQETQYF
d_gene: TRBD1; abundance: NA; v_gene: TRBV27; j_gene: TRBJ1-2; CDR3nt: TGTGCCAGCAGTCCTCAGACAGGGACTTATGGCTACACCTTC; CDR3aa: CASSPQTGTYGYTF
d_gene: NA; abundance: NA; v_gene: TRBV6-5; j_gene: TRBJ2-5; CDR3nt: TGTGCCAGCAGTTCCAGGACACTCCAAGAGACCCAGTACTTC; CDR3aa: CASSSRTLQETQYF
d_gene: NA; abundance: NA; v_gene: TRBV6-2/TRBV6-3; j_gene: TRBJ2-7; CDR3nt: TGTGCCAGCAGTTACCCCCCCCTTCGTCTCGAGCAGTACTTC; CDR3aa: CASSYPPLRLEQYF
d_gene: NA; abundance: NA; v_gene: TRBV5-1; j_gene: TRBJ2-3; CDR3nt: TGCGCCAGCAGCTTGGGAAGGGGATCCACAGATACGCAGTATTTT; CDR3aa: CASSLGRGSTDTQYF
d_gene: NA; abundance: NA; v_gene: TRBV9; j_gene: TRBJ2-3; CDR3nt: TGTGCCAGCAGCGTAGTCCAGGGGCTGACAGATACGCAGTATTTT; CDR3aa: CASSVVQGLTDTQYF
d_gene: NA; abundance: NA; v_gene: TRBV14; j_gene: TRBJ1-4; CDR3nt: TGTGCCAGCAGCCAAGGATCGGGTGTTCTCGGTGTAAAACTGTTTTTT; CDR3aa: CASSQGSGVLGVKLFF
d_gene: TRBD1; abundance: NA; v_gene: TRBV6-2/TRBV6-3; j_gene: TRBJ1-6; CDR3nt: TGTGCCAGCAGTTCCCAGGGGGCTTCTTATAATTCACCCCTCCACTTT; CDR3aa: CASSSQGASYNSPLHF
d_gene: NA; abundance: NA; v_gene: TRBV7-2; j_gene: TRBJ1-5; CDR3nt: TGTGCCAGCAGCCCACTGGGGAGGTCAAGCAATCAGCCCCAGCATTTT; CDR3aa: CASSPLGRSSNQPQHF
d_gene: NA; abundance: NA; v_gene: TRBV28; j_gene: TRBJ1-3; CDR3nt: TGTGCCAGCAGCCAGGGGAGAAACACCATATATTTT; CDR3aa: CASSQGRNTIYF
d_gene: TRBD2; abundance: NA; v_gene: TRBV20-1; j_gene: TRBJ2-3; CDR3nt: TGCAGTGCTAGTCGAAGGTCTAGCGGGGGCTACGGGGGGGATACGCAGTATTTT; CDR3aa: CSASRRSSGGYGGDTQYF
d_gene: TRBD2; abundance: NA; v_gene: TRBV7-6; j_gene: TRBJ2-5; CDR3nt: TGTGCCAGCAGCTTTGAGGCCACTAGCGGCGTTGGTACCCAGTACTTC; CDR3aa: CASSFEATSGVGTQYF
d_gene: TRBD1; abundance: NA; v_gene: TRBV19; j_gene: TRBJ2-5; CDR3nt: TGTGCCAGTAGTAGAGGACAGGGGTTAATCCAAGAGACCCAGTACTTC; CDR3aa: CASSRGQGLIQETQYF
d_gene: NA; abundance: NA; v_gene: TRBV19; j_gene: TRBJ2-2; CDR3nt: TGTGCCAGTCACGGGAACACCGGGGAGCTGTTTTTT; CDR3aa: CASHGNTGELFF
d_gene: TRBD1; abundance: NA; v_gene: TRBV5-1; j_gene: TRBJ2-3; CDR3nt: TGCGCCAGCAGCCAGGGGACAGGTAGAGATACGCAGTATTTT; CDR3aa: CASSQGTGRDTQYF
d_gene: TRBD1; abundance: NA; v_gene: TRBV12-5; j_gene: TRBJ1-1; CDR3nt: TGTGCTAGTGGCGGACAGGGAGCCACTGAAGCTTTCTTT; CDR3aa: CASGGQGATEAFF
d_gene: TRBD1; abundance: NA; v_gene: TRBV3-1/TRBV3-2; j_gene: TRBJ2-5; CDR3nt: TGTGCCAGCAGCCGCAGGACAGGGGGAGAGACCCAGTACTTC; CDR3aa: CASSRRTGGETQYF
d_gene: TRBD1; abundance: NA; v_gene: TRBV29-1; j_gene: TRBJ1-1; CDR3nt: TGCAGCGTAGCAGGGGGTTTTAGCACTGAAGCTTTCTTT; CDR3aa: CSVAGGFSTEAFF
d_gene: NA; abundance: NA; v_gene: TRBV2; j_gene: TRBJ1-5; CDR3nt: TGTGCCAGCAGTGTGGAGGGTTATAGCAATCAGCCCCAGCATTTT; CDR3aa: CASSVEGYSNQPQHF
d_gene: TRBD2; abundance: NA; v_gene: TRBV24-1; j_gene: TRBJ2-3; CDR3nt: TGTGCCACCAGTGAGCCGGGACTAGCGGGAGGGCCTAGCACAGATACGCAGTATTTT; CDR3aa: CATSEPGLAGGPSTDTQYF
d_gene: TRBD1; abundance: NA; v_gene: TRBV15; j_gene: TRBJ2-5; CDR3nt: TGTGCCACCAGCACTTCCGGGACAGGGCGGGAAGAGACCCAGTACTTC; CDR3aa: CATSTSGTGREETQYF
d_gene: TRBD2; abundance: NA; v_gene: TRBV2; j_gene: TRBJ2-3; CDR3nt: TGTGCCAGCATCAACAGTCTAGCGGGGACAGATACGCAGTATTTT; CDR3aa: CASINSLAGTDTQYF
d_gene: TRBD1; abundance: NA; v_gene: TRBV6-1; j_gene: TRBJ2-7; CDR3nt: TGTGCCAGCAGTGAAGCGGGGACAGGGTACGACGAGCAGTACTTC; CDR3aa: CASSEAGTGYDEQYF
d_gene: TRBD2; abundance: NA; v_gene: TRBV11-2; j_gene: TRBJ2-1; CDR3nt: TGTGCCAGCAGCTTAGATGCGGGGGATGAGCAGTTCTTC; CDR3aa: CASSLDAGDEQFF
d_gene: NA; abundance: NA; v_gene: TRBV28; j_gene: TRBJ1-4; CDR3nt: TGTGCCAGCAGCAGCGGGGGTATCGGAGAAAAACTGTTTTTT; CDR3aa: CASSSGGIGEKLFF
d_gene: NA; abundance: NA; v_gene: TRBV5-8; j_gene: TRBJ2-1; CDR3nt: TGTGCCAGCAGCTCAGGGACACTATACAATGAGCAGTTCTTC; CDR3aa: CASSSGTLYNEQFF
d_gene: NA; abundance: few; v_gene: TRBV7-8; j_gene: TRBJ1-2; CDR3nt: TGTGCCAGCAGCTTTTCGGACTATGGCTACACCTTC; CDR3aa: CASSFSDYGYTF
d_gene: NA; abundance: NA; v_gene: TRBV19; j_gene: TRBJ2-7; CDR3nt: TGTGCCACAGCCCACAGGGCACCCTACGAGCAGTACTTC; CDR3aa: CATAHRAPYEQYF
d_gene: NA; abundance: NA; v_gene: TRBV5-8; j_gene: TRBJ1-4; CDR3nt: TGTGCCAGCAGCTTCGGACAGACGAATGAAAAACTGTTTTTT; CDR3aa: CASSFGQTNEKLFF
d_gene: TRBD1; abundance: few; v_gene: TRBV3-1/TRBV3-2; j_gene: TRBJ1-4; CDR3nt: TGTGCCAGCAGCACATCGACAGGGTGGGAAAAACTGTTTTTT; CDR3aa: CASSTSTGWEKLFF
d_gene: NA; abundance: NA; v_gene: TRBV12-3/TRBV12-4; j_gene: TRBJ1-1; CDR3nt: TGTGCCAGCAGTTATACAGGGCCCCGTGAAGCTTTCTTT; CDR3aa: CASSYTGPREAFF
d_gene: NA; abundance: NA; v_gene: TRBV28; j_gene: TRBJ1-6; CDR3nt: TGTGCCAGCAGTTTAGCGGCGGTGGAGGCCCTCCACTTT; CDR3aa: CASSLAAVEALHF
d_gene: TRBD2; abundance: NA; v_gene: TRBV5-1; j_gene: TRBJ2-1; CDR3nt: TGCGCCAGCAGCTTGGTTGTAGCGGGCGGCTCCTACAATGAGCAGTTCTTC; CDR3aa: CASSLVVAGGSYNEQFF
d_gene: NA; abundance: NA; v_gene: TRBV7-6; j_gene: TRBJ1-3; CDR3nt: TGTGCCAGCAGCTTGTGGGAGAACTCTGGAAACACCATATATTTT; CDR3aa: CASSLWENSGNTIYF
d_gene: TRBD2; abundance: NA; v_gene: TRBV24-1; j_gene: TRBJ2-1; CDR3nt: TGTGCCACCAGTGATCCGCTAGCGGGAGCTGATGAGCAGTTCTTC; CDR3aa: CATSDPLAGADEQFF
d_gene: NA; abundance: NA; v_gene: TRBV20-1; j_gene: TRBJ2-7; CDR3nt: TGCAGTGCTCCCCTCCTCGAGCAGTACTTC; CDR3aa: CSAPLLEQYF
d_gene: NA; abundance: NA; v_gene: TRBV27; j_gene: TRBJ1-5; CDR3nt: TGTGCCAGCAGTTTCAGGGGCCTTAGCAATCAGCCCCAGCATTTT; CDR3aa: CASSFRGLSNQPQHF